This T cell receptor (beta chain) was sequenced for a study of OX40 agonist ivuxolimab in advanced cancers. Study as a whole: A mean age of roughly 60 years, range roughly 23 to 85, was recorded, and 80% to 90% were male.

Autoimmune disease history or systemic immunosuppression led to patients being barred. Sequencing was performed with immunoSEQ multiplex PCR; in TCRdb, only in-frame clones are kept and a portion is missing. Here the sample spans around 70,000 clones, around four fifths being singletons. The length of the CDR3 is 13 residues. Between the trimmed V and J ends, which lost 6 bases and 2 bases, there was a span of 8 bases. The V gene's germline CDR1 is ENHRY and CDR2 SYGVKD. On this clone: No antigen is known for it.

Overall study findings and caveats: Expanded clones tended on average to be more numerous among CD8+ T cells than CD4+. Clonal expansion from baseline to week 6 occurred in both CD4+ and CD8+ T cells.

Sequences were derived from CD4+ or CD8+ T cells sorted from blood, sampled in a trial of the OX40 agonist ivuxolimab. The chain links TRBV10-3 to TRBJ1-5; D call uncertain. The clonotype comes from an adult with an advanced solid tumor such as melanoma, head and neck, liver or kidney cancer. The DNA of the CDR3 is TGTGCCATCAGGGGGAGAGGCAATCAGCCCCAGCATTTT. Protein sequence: CAIRGRGNQPQHF.